This T cell receptor beta chain was documented in a study of T cell responses to AZD1222 COVID-19 vaccine. General study findings and limits: Unmutated variant regions are reportedly targeted by nearly half of spike-specific TCRs. After two AZD1222 doses, spike-specific TCR breadth and depth rose versus day 0.

Trimming pared 0 bases from V and 4 bases from J, leaving 16 bases between. Germline V gene sequence: CDR1 LGHNA, CDR2 YNFKEQ. This CDR3 has 17 amino acids. A remark on this clone: Antigen: not known.

The assay was immunoSEQ multiplex PCR, and TCRdb's table has in-frame clones only and misses some. The sample includes 70,000 to 80,000 clones, roughly 88% of them seen just once. The chain carries TRBV4-2 and TRBJ1-3, with D maybe TRBD1 (6 bases). Sample: peripheral blood, taken on day 0 of AZD1222 vaccination. The receptor's source is an adult in good health. The CDR3 reads CASSQEVAEGVGNTIYF. The CDR3 DNA reads TGTGCCAGCAGCCAAGAAGTAGCCGAGGGGGTAGGAAACACCATATATTTT.